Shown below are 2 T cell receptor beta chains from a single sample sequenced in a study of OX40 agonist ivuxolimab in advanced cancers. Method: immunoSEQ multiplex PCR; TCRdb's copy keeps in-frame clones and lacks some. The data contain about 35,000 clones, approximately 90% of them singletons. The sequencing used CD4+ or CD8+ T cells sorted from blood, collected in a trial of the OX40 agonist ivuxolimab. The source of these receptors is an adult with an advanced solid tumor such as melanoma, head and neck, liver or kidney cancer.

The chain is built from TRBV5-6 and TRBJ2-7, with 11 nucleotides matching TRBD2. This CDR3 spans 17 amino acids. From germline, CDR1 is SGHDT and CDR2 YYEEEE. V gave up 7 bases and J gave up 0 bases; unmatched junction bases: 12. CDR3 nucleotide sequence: TGTGCCAGCCGGATTGGGACTAGCGGCGCTTCCTCCTACGAGCAGTACTTC. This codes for CASRIGTSGASSYEQYF.

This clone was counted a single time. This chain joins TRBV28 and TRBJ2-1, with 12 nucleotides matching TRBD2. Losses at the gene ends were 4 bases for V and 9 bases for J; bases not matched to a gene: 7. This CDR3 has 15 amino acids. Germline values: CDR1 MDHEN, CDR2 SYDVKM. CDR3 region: CASSSRTSGIGEQFF. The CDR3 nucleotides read TGTGCCAGCAGTTCCCGGACTAGCGGGATCGGTGAGCAGTTCTTC.